Below, 23 T cell receptor beta chains from the same sample are listed, as sequenced in a study of T-cell memory formation after mild COVID-19. Each CDR3 protein is one row after TCRdb ran MiXCR on the 5' RACE reads. The repertoire holds 250,000 to 300,000 distinct CDR3 sequences, with around 17% as singletons. The material sequenced was PBMCs or a T cell subset sorted from them (not recorded which). The receptors shown here come from a man younger than 35 who had mild COVID-19 (a few samples of this study predate the infection). Cell type and time point are not known.

In its sample, this clonotype was seen once. The J gene is TRBJ1-2, the V gene TRBV6-1; 7 nucleotides align to TRBD1. The V and J ends lost 10 bases and 0 bases, in that order; junction bases with no gene match: 5. Germline lookup yields CDR1 MNHNS and CDR2 SASEGT. The CDR3 runs 13 residues. CDR3 DNA: TGTGCCACCCTCGGACAGGCTAACTATGGCTACACCTTC. Residues: CATLGQANYGYTF.

The V gene is TRBV12-3 or TRBV12-4, the J gene TRBJ2-3, with D hard to call. The CDR3 has 14 amino acids. Trimming removed 3 bases at V and 5 bases at J, with 12 bases between. The DNA for the CDR3 is TGTGCCAGCAGTTTTATGGGGTCGGTAGATACGCAGTATTTT. Protein product: CASSFMGSVDTQYF.

The genes are TRBV3-1 and TRBJ2-7; no clear D. Germline V gene sequence: CDR1 LGHDT, CDR2 YNNKEL (reference sequence). The CDR3 has 12 residues. The germline V and J ends were trimmed by 4 bases and 4 bases, with 8 bases remaining between them. The CDR3 DNA is TGTGCCAGCAGCCCCCGTCGGTACGAGCAGTACTTC. Translating gives CASSPRRYEQYF.

The sample holds many counts of this clonotype. The chain carries TRBV5-1 and TRBJ2-5, with 7 bases lining up with TRBD1. Per germline, CDR1 SGHRS and CDR2 YFSETQ. J gave up 1 base and V 2 bases, and 2 bases lay outside the gene matches. The length of the CDR3 is 14 residues. This CDR3 reads CASSFGTAQETQYF. CDR3 in DNA: TGCGCCAGCAGCTTCGGGACAGCCCAAGAGACCCAGTACTTC. Full variable domain (outside the CDR3, taken from reference TRBV5-1 and TRBJ2-5): KAGVTQTPRYLIKTRGQQVTLSCSPISGHRSVSWYQQTPGQGLQFLFEYFSETQRNKGNFPGRFSGRQFSNSRSEMNVSTLELGDSALYLCASSFGTAQETQYFGPGTRLLVL.

There are many counts of this clonotype. The V gene is TRBV28, the J gene TRBJ1-2; a possible D gene is TRBD1 (5 bases). The CDR3 runs to 14 residues. Per germline, CDR1 MDHEN and CDR2 SYDVKM. V dropped 6 bases and J dropped 8 bases, with 19 bases sitting between them. The CDR3 here is CASSPPAGEEGYTF. CDR3 in DNA: TGTGCCAGCAGCCCCCCCGCGGGGGAGGAGGGCTACACCTTC.

This clonotype came up a few times. The chain has TRBV29-1 and TRBJ2-7; the match to TRBD1 covers 9 bases. This CDR3 is built from 11 residues. The V gene's germline CDR1 is SQVTM and CDR2 ANQGSEA. V was pared by 6 bases and J by 5 bases, with 2 bases of the junction left unmatched. CDR3 sequence: CSVDRGDEQYF. DNA of the CDR3: TGCAGCGTGGACAGGGGAGACGAGCAGTACTTC.

Here the CDR3 reads CASSRYNEQFF. For the CDR3, the DNA is TGTGCCAGCAGCAGGTACAATGAGCAGTTCTTC. The chain has TRBV7-9 and TRBJ2-1, with no clear D. The CDR3 sequence is 11 residues long. Trimming pared 5 bases from V and 4 bases from J, leaving 3 bases between. Germline CDR1 and CDR2: SEHNR and FQNEAQ (reference sequence). The full variable domain, rest sourced from reference TRBV7-9 and TRBJ2-1, is DTGVSQNPRHKITKRGQNVTFRCDPISEHNRLYWYRQTLGQGPEFLTYFQNEAQLEKSRLLSDRFSAERPKGSFSTLEIQRTEQGDSAMYLCASSRYNEQFFGPGTRLTVL.

This clonotype showed up just a few times. The chain carries TRBV7-9 and TRBJ2-3, with TRBD1 identical over 8 bases. V was pared by 5 bases and J by 14 bases, with 12 bases of the junction left unmatched. Germline values: CDR1 SEHNR, CDR2 FQNEAQ (reference sequence). There are 13 residues in the CDR3. The DNA of the CDR3 is TGTGCCAGCAGCCCCCAGGACAGGGAATCTGCGTATTTT. Its protein product is CASSPQDRESAYF.

This clonotype was seen ten or more times. The rearrangement links TRBV7-2 to TRBJ2-1; D ambiguous. Germline values: CDR1 SGHTA, CDR2 FQGNSA. The CDR3 has 12 amino acids. V dropped 1 base and J dropped 4 bases, with 2 bases sitting between them. The CDR3 coding sequence is TGTGCCAGCAGCTTAGGGTACAATGAGCAGTTCTTC. Translating it yields CASSLGYNEQFF.

This chain joins TRBV6-5 and TRBJ2-5; D perhaps matches TRBD1 (5 bases). CDR1 and CDR2 (germline): MNHEY, SVGAGI. The V and J ends lost 6 bases and 5 bases respectively, with 13 bases between them. This CDR3 comprises 13 residues. In DNA form, the CDR3 reads TGTGCCAGCAGATTAGGGGTCGTGGAGACCCAGTACTTC. This codes for CASRLGVVETQYF.

The chain couples TRBV27 to TRBJ1-1; 10 nucleotides align to TRBD1. J was trimmed by 3 bases and V by 5 bases; bases with no gene match: 12. CDR3 length: 17 residues. CDR1 and CDR2 (germline): MNHEY, SMNVEV (reference sequence). CDR3 sequence reads: CASSHRDRGLRDTEAFF. CDR3 sequence (DNA): TGTGCCAGCAGTCACCGGGACAGGGGCCTGCGGGACACTGAAGCTTTCTTT.

The V call is TRBV20-1, the J call TRBJ2-1; 7 bases match TRBD2. V shed 1 base, J shed 9 bases, and the junction held 9 bases outside the gene matches. Germline lookup yields CDR1 DFQATT and CDR2 SNEGSKA (reference sequence). The CDR3 has 14 residues. The CDR3 here is CSARATSLAVEQFF. The CDR3 coding sequence is TGCAGTGCTAGAGCGACATCCCTAGCGGTTGAGCAGTTCTTC.

This clonotype was observed a few times. The chain carries TRBV5-1 and TRBJ2-2, with a weak D call TRBD2 (6 bases). The CDR3 contains 16 residues. Germline-derived CDR1 and CDR2 are SGHRS and YFSETQ. The V end was cut by 4 bases, the J end by 4 bases, with 17 bases between. In nucleotides, the CDR3 is TGCGCCAGCAGCCCGCGGGACGGAACTTTCACCGGGGAGCTGTTTTTT. Residues: CASSPRDGTFTGELFF.

V usage is TRBV6-2 or TRBV6-3 and J usage is TRBJ2-1; a weak D match, TRBD1 (6 bases). Between the trimmed V and J ends, which lost 7 bases and 10 bases, there was a span of 17 bases. The germline V gene encodes CDR1 MNHEY and CDR2 SVGEGT. The CDR3 has 13 amino acids. CDR3 coding DNA: TGTGCCAGCAACCTCAACAGGGATTACGAGCAGTTCTTC. Its protein is CASNLNRDYEQFF.

The gene calls are TRBV4-1 and TRBJ1-2; 10 nucleotides match TRBD1. The CDR3 covers 17 residues. The V and J ends lost 0 bases and 1 base, in that order; junction bases with no gene match: 5. From germline, CDR1 is MGHRA and CDR2 YSYEKL. The CDR3 loop is CASSQDIWDRGNYGYTF. The CDR3 DNA follows: TGCGCCAGCAGCCAAGATATTTGGGACAGGGGTAACTATGGCTACACCTTC.

The chain combines TRBV14 with TRBJ2-2; 8 bases line up with TRBD1. Per the germline V gene, CDR1 is SGHDN and CDR2 is FVKESK. This CDR3 comprises 15 residues. The J segment lost 5 bases and the V segment lost 4 bases, leaving 6 bases of the junction unmatched. The CDR3 nucleotides are TGTGCCAGCAGCCGGGGGACAGGACGGACCGGGGAGCTGTTTTTT. The encoded protein is CASSRGTGRTGELFF.

This clonotype was counted between two and nine times. The rearrangement links TRBV20-1 to TRBJ2-7, with D possibly matching TRBD1 (7 bases). Trimming cost V 3 bases and J 4 bases, with 13 bases left between them. CDR3 length: 13 residues. CDR1 and CDR2 from the germline V gene are DFQATT and SNEGSKA (reference sequence). The CDR3 region is CSARFQGGYEQYF. The CDR3 DNA is TGCAGTGCTAGGTTTCAGGGGGGTTACGAGCAGTACTTC.

This clonotype occurred a few times. The gene calls are TRBV7-8 and TRBJ1-2, with TRBD1 matching over 9 bases. In germline, CDR1 is SGHVS, CDR2 FQNEAQ. CDR3 length: 16 amino acids. J lost 2 bases, V lost 3 bases, and 7 bases had no gene match. DNA of the CDR3: TGTGCCAGCAGCTTCCGGGACAGGGAGGGCAACTATGGCTACACCTTC. Its translation: CASSFRDREGNYGYTF.

This clonotype was seen only a few times. The genes are TRBV14 and TRBJ2-6, with TRBD1 matching 8 bases. This CDR3 comprises 17 residues. The ends lost 4 bases at V and 0 bases at J; junction bases unmatched: 5. The germline CDR1 and CDR2 sequences are SGHDN and FVKESK. The CDR3 sequence is CASSLRGRDSGANVLTF. CDR3 coding DNA: TGTGCCAGCAGCCTCAGGGGGCGGGACTCTGGGGCCAACGTCCTGACTTTC.

The chain is built from TRBV7-9 and TRBJ2-5; D is possibly TRBD2 (6 bases). V lost 4 bases to trimming and J lost 6 bases, with 9 bases between them. Germline CDR1 SEHNR, CDR2 FQNEAQ (reference sequence). This CDR3 region has 12 residues. The CDR3 here is CASSSGGKTQYF. CDR3 sequence (DNA): TGTGCCAGCAGCTCCGGGGGTAAGACCCAGTACTTC.

This clonotype was observed many times. The chain recombines TRBV7-6 with TRBJ2-1; tentatively, D is TRBD1 (6 bases). The CDR3 has 17 amino acids. The germline V and J ends were trimmed by 1 base and 4 bases, with 17 bases remaining between them. Germline V CDR1 and CDR2: SGHVS, FNYEAQ. CDR3 region: CASSLEIPRQDYNEQFF. Here the CDR3 DNA reads TGTGCCAGCAGCTTAGAGATCCCCAGACAGGATTACAATGAGCAGTTCTTC.

This clonotype was detected a few times. The CDR3 region has the DNA TGTGCCAGCAGTCCCTTGGGCTTGAACACCGGGGAGCTGTTTTTT. Translation gives CASSPLGLNTGELFF. V usage is TRBV27 and J usage is TRBJ2-2; no firm D call. CDR1 and CDR2 from the germline V gene are MNHEY and SMNVEV (reference sequence). Between the trimmed V and J ends, which lost 5 bases and 1 base, there was a span of 11 bases. This CDR3 has 15 residues.

The table lists this clonotype with many counts. The chain uses TRBV5-1 and TRBJ2-5, with D tentatively TRBD2 (5 bases). Between the trimmed V and J ends, which lost 4 bases and 1 base, there was a span of 8 bases. Per the germline V gene, CDR1 is SGHRS and CDR2 is YFSETQ. There are 13 residues in the CDR3. CDR3 DNA: TGCGCCAGCAGCCCGGGGTCCCAAGAGACCCAGTACTTC. The encoded protein is CASSPGSQETQYF.